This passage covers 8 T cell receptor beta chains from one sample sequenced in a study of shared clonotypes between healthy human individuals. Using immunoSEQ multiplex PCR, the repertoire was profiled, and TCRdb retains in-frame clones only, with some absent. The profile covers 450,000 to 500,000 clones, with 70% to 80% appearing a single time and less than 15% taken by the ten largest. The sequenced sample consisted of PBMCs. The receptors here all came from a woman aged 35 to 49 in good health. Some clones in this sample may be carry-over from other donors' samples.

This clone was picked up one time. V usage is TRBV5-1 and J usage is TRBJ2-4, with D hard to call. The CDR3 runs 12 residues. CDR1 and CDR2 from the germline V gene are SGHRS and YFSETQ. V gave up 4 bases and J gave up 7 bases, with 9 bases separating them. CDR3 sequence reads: CASSLDLNIQYF. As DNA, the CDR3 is TGCGCCAGCAGCCTAGATCTTAACATTCAGTACTTC.

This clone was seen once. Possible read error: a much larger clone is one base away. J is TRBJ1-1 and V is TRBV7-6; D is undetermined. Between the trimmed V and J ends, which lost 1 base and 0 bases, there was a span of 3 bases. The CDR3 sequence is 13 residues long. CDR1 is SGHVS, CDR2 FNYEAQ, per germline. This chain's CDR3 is CASSLVVNTEAFF. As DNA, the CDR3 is TGTGCCAGCAGCTTAGTAGTGAACACTGAAGCTTTCTTT.

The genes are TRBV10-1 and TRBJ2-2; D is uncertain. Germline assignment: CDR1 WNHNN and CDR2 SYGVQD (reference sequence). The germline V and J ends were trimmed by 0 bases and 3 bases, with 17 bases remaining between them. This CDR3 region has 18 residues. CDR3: CASSESGTVGWDTGELFF. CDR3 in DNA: TGCGCCAGCAGTGAGTCCGGCACCGTCGGGTGGGACACCGGGGAGCTGTTTTTT.

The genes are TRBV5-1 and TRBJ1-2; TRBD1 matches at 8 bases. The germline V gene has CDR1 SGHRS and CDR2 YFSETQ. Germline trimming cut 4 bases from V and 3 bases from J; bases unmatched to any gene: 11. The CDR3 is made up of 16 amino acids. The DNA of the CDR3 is TGCGCCAGCAGCCGGACGGAAAGACAGGGGTACTATGGCTACACCTTC. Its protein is CASSRTERQGYYGYTF. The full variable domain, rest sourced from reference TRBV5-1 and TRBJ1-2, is KAGVTQTPRYLIKTRGQQVTLSCSPISGHRSVSWYQQTPGQGLQFLFEYFSETQRNKGNFPGRFSGRQFSNSRSEMNVSTLELGDSALYLCASSRTERQGYYGYTFGSGTRLTVV.

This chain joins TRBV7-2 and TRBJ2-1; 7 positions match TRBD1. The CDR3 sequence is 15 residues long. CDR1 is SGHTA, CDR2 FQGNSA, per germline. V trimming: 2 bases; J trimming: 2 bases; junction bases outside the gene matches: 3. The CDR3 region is CASSLTGTAYNEQFF. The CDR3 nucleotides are TGTGCCAGCAGCTTAACCGGGACAGCCTACAATGAGCAGTTCTTC.

CDR3 bases: TGTGCCAGCAGAAACAGGGGGGTCTCCTACGAGCAGTACTTC. It codes for CASRNRGVSYEQYF. The chain joins TRBV7-2 to TRBJ2-7; 8 nucleotides align to TRBD1. CDR1 and CDR2 (germline): SGHTA, FQGNSA. V lost 6 bases and J lost 0; bases outside the gene matches: 4. The CDR3 has 14 residues.

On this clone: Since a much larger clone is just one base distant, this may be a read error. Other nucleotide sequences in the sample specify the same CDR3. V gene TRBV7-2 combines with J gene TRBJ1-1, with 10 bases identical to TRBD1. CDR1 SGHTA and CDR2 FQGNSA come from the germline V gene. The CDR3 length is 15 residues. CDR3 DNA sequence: TGTGCCAGCAGCTTGGGGGACAGGGGTTACACTGAAGCCTTCTTT. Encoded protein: CASSLGDRGYTEAFF.

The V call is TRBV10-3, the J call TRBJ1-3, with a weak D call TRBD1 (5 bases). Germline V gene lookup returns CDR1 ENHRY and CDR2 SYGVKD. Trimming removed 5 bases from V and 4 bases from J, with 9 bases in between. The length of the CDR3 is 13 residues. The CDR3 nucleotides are TGTGCCATCAGTTTGGGGGTCGGAAACACCATATATTTT. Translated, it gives CAISLGVGNTIYF.